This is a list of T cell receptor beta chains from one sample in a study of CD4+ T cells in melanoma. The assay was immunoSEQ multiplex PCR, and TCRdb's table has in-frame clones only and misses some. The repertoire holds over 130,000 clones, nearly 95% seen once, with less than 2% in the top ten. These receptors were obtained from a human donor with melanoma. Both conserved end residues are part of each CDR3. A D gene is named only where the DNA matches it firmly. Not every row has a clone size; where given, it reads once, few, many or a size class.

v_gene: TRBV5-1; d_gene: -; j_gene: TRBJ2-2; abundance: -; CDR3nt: TGCGCCAGCAGCCAGGGGTCGAACACCGGGGAGCTGTTTTTT; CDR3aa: CASSQGSNTGELFF
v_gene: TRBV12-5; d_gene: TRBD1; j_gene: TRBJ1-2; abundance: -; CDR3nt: TGTGCTAGTGGTTTGGGGACAGGGTGGGGTGGCTACACCTTC; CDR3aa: CASGLGTGWGGYTF
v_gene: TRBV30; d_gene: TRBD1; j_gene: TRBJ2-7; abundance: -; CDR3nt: TGTGCCTGGAGTACCCTAACCTACAGGGGCTACGAGCAGTACTTC; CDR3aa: CAWSTLTYRGYEQYF
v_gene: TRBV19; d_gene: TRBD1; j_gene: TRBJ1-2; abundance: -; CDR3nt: TGTGCCAGTAGTGTACGACAGGGGCATGGCTACACCTTC; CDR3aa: CASSVRQGHGYTF
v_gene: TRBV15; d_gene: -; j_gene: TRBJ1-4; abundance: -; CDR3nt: TGTGCCACCAGCAGAGATCCCAACAGGGTTGAAAAACTGTTTTTT; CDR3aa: CATSRDPNRVEKLFF
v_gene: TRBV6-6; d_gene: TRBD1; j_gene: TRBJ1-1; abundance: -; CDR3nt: TGTGCCAGCAGTTACTCGACAGGGGGCCCGACCATTGAAGCTTTCTTT; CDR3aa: CASSYSTGGPTIEAFF
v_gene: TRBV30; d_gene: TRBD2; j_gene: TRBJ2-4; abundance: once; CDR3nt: TGTGCCTGGAGTGGCCAAGCGGGGGGAAGGGGGAACATTCAGTACTTC; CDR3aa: CAWSGQAGGRGNIQYF
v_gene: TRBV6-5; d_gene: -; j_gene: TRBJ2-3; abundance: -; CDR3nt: TGTGCCAGCAGTTACCAGGGAGTATGGCCGACGGATACGCAGTATTTT; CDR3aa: CASSYQGVWPTDTQYF
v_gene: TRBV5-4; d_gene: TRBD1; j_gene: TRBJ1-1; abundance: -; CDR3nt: TGTGCCAGCAGCACCCCCGGGACAGGGAACACTGAAGCTTTCTTT; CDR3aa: CASSTPGTGNTEAFF
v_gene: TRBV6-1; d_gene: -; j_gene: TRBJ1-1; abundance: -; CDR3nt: TGTGCCAGCAGTCGGGACTCATCGAACACTGAAGCTTTCTTT; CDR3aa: CASSRDSSNTEAFF
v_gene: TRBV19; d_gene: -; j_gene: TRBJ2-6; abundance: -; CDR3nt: TGTGCCAGTAGTTTGACAGGGACTTCTGGGGCCAACGTCCTGACTTTC; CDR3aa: CASSLTGTSGANVLTF
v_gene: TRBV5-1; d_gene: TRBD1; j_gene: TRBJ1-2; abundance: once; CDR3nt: TGCGCCAGCAGCTCGGACAGGGGGCTGGTTGGCTACACCTTC; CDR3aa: CASSSDRGLVGYTF
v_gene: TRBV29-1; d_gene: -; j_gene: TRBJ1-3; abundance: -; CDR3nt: TGCAGCGTTAGGCGCCCGGGAGGATCTGGAAACACCATATATTTT; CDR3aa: CSVRRPGGSGNTIYF
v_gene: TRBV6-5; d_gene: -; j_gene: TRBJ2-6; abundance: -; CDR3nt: TGTGCCAGCAGTTACGATTGGTCTGGGGCCAACGTCCTGACTTTC; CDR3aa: CASSYDWSGANVLTF
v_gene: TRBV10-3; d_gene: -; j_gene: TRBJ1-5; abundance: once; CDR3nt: TGTGCCATCAGTGACAGCAATCAGCCCCAGCATTTT; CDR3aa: CAISDSNQPQHF
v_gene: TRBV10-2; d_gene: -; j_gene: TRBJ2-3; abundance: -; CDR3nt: TGCGCCAGCAGCCTTGACAGGCCTAATACGCAGTATTTT; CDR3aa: CASSLDRPNTQYF
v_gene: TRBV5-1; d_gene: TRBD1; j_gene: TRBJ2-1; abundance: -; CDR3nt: TGCGCCAGCAGCTCTCCCCCCACAGGGGCCCAGTTCTTC; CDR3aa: CASSSPPTGAQFF
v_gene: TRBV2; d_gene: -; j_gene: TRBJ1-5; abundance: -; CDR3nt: TGTGCCAGCAGTGAAGGGCATCGGAATCAGCCCCAGCATTTT; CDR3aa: CASSEGHRNQPQHF
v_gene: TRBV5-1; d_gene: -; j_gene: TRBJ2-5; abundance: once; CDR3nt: TGCGCCAGCAGCTTGGCGGGTACCAAAGAGACCCAGTACTTC; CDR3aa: CASSLAGTKETQYF
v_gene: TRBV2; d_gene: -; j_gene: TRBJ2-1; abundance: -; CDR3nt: TGTGCCAGCAGTGGGGGTTTTGAGCAGTTCTTC; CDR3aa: CASSGGFEQFF
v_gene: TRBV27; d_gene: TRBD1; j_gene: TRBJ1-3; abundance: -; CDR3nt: TGTGCCAGCAGTTGGACAGGGGGCTCTGGAAACACCATATATTTT; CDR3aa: CASSWTGGSGNTIYF
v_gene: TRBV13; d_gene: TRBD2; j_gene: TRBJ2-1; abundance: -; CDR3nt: TGTGCCAGCAGCCCTGGACTAGCGGTTTACAATGAGCAGTTCTTC; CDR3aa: CASSPGLAVYNEQFF
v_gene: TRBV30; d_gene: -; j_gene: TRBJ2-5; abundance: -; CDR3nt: TGTGCCTGGAGTGCCCAAGAACTGGGGACCCAGTACTTC; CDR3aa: CAWSAQELGTQYF
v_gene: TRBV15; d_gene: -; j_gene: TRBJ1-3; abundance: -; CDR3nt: TGTGCCACCAGCAGAGACTTACAGCCGTTGAGACAGGGAAACACCATATATTTT; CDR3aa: CATSRDLQPLRQGNTIYF
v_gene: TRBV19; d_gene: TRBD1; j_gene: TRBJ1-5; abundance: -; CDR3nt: TGTGCCAGTAGTATAGACACAGGGGATCAGCCCCAGCATTTT; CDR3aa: CASSIDTGDQPQHF
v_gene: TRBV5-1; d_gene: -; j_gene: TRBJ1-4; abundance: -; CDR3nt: TGCGCCAGCAGCGGCTCGACAGGTTTTAATGAAAAACTGTTTTTT; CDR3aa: CASSGSTGFNEKLFF
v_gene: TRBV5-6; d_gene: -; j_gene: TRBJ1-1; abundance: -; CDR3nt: TGTGCCAGCAGCTGGCAGGGACGAGGAACTGAAGCTTTCTTT; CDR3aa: CASSWQGRGTEAFF
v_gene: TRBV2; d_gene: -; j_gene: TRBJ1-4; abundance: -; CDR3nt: TGTGCCACGCAACAGGAGACTAATGAAAAACTGTTTTTT; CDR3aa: CATQQETNEKLFF
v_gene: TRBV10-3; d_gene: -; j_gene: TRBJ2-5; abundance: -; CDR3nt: TGTGCCATCAGTGGCAGAGGCGGGACAGCGGAGGCCCAGTACTTC; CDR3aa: CAISGRGGTAEAQYF
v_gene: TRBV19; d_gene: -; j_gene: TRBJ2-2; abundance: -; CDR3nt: TGTGCCAGTAGGGGACTGTTGGTCGGGGAGCTGTTTTTT; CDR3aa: CASRGLLVGELFF
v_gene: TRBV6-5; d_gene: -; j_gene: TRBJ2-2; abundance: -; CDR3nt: TGTGCCAGCAGTTATCAAGCAGCTAACACCGGGGAGCTGTTTTTT; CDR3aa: CASSYQAANTGELFF
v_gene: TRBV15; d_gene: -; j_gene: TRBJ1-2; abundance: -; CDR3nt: TGTGCCACCAGCAGAACTACCTCTGACCTCCATGGCTACACCTTC; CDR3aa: CATSRTTSDLHGYTF
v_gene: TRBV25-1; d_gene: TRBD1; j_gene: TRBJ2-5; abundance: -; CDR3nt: TGTGCCAGCAGTGATCCCCGCTCGGGACAGGGGTTTCGAGAGACCCAGTACTTC; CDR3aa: CASSDPRSGQGFRETQYF
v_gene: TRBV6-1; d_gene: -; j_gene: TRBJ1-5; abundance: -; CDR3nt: TGTGCCAGCCAGGGATTCGGCAATCAGCCCCAGCATTTT; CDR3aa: CASQGFGNQPQHF
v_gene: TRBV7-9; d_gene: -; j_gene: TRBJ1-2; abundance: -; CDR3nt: TGTGCCAGCAGCTTAGGCGGAACTGAGGGCTACACCTTC; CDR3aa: CASSLGGTEGYTF
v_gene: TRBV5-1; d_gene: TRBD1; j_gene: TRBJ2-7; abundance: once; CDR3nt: TGCGCCAGCAGCTCCCGGGACAGGGGTGCCTACGAGCAGTACTTC; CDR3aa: CASSSRDRGAYEQYF
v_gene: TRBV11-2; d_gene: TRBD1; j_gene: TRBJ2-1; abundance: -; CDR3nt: TGTGCCAGCAGTTCAAATTTTCGGGGACAGGGCAATGAGCAGTTCTTC; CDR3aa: CASSSNFRGQGNEQFF
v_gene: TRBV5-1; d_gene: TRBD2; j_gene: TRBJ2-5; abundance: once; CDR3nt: TGCGCCAGCAGCTTGCCTAGCGGGGTGGAGACCCAGTACTTC; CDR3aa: CASSLPSGVETQYF
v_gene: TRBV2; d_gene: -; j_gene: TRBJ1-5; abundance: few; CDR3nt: TGTGCCAGCCACCCGGGGGAACAGGATCAGCCCCAGCATTTT; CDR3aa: CASHPGEQDQPQHF
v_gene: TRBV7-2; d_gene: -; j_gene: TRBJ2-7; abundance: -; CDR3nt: TGTGCCAGCAGCTCACGACCCGGCGGGTACGAGCAGTACTTC; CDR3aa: CASSSRPGGYEQYF
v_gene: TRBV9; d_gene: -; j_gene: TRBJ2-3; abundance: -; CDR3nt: TGTGCCAGCAGCGTAGAAGGGGAAGGTACGCAGTATTTT; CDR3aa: CASSVEGEGTQYF
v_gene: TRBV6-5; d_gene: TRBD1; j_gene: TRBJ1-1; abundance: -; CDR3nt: TGTGCCAGCAGTCCAGGGGGGCTAGGGGCTGAAGCTTTCTTT; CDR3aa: CASSPGGLGAEAFF
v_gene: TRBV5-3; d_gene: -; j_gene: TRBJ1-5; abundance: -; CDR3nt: TGTGCCAGAAGCTTGGGTTCTCGTGGGGGAGCGGAGAATAATCAGCCCCAGCATTTT; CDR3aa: CARSLGSRGGAENNQPQHF
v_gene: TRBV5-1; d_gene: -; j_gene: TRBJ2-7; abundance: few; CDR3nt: TGCGCCAGCAGCTTGACCGTCAACGAGCAGTACTTC; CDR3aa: CASSLTVNEQYF
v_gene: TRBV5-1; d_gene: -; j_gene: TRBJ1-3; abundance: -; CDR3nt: TGCGCCAGCAGCTTGGGGACAGGAAACACCATATATTTT; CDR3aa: CASSLGTGNTIYF
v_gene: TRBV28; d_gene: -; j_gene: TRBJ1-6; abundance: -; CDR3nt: TGTGCCAGCAGTTTCGGGAATTCACCCCTCCACTTT; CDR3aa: CASSFGNSPLHF
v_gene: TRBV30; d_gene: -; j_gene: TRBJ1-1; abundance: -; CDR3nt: TGTGCCTGGAGTGTTGGGGGGAACACTGAAGCTTTCTTT; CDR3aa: CAWSVGGNTEAFF
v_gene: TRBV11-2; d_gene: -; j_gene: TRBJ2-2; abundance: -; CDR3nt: TGTGCCAGCAGCAATCGGGGTGGCCTCAACACCGGGGAGCTGTTTTTT; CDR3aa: CASSNRGGLNTGELFF
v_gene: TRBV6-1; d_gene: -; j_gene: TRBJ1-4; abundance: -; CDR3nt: TGTGCCAGCAGTGAAGGGCTGGTAACAGGCCTTAATGAAAAACTGTTTTTT; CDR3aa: CASSEGLVTGLNEKLFF
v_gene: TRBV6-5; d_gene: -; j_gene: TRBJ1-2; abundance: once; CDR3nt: TGTGCCACCCAGACTGGGAATAACTATGGCTACACCTTC; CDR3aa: CATQTGNNYGYTF
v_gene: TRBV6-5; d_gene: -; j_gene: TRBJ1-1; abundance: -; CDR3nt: TGTGCCAGCAGTTACAGTCAGAACACTGAAGCTTTCTTT; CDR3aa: CASSYSQNTEAFF
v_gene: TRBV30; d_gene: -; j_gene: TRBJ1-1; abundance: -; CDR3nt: TGTGCCTGGAAAAAGTTCAACACTGAAGCTTTCTTT; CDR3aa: CAWKKFNTEAFF
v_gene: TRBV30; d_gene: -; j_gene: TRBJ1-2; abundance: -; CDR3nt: TGTGCCTGGAGTAGGACACAGCTCAACTATGGCTACACCTTC; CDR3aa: CAWSRTQLNYGYTF